This T cell receptor (beta chain) was observed in a study of neurological immune-mediated disorders. The making of cDNA relied on 5'RACE with 10-nucleotide random UMIs. MiXCR was run by TCRdb on the 5' RACE reads, yielding one entry per CDR3 protein. The sample lists around 94,000 distinct CDR3 sequences, roughly 4% occurring once. This CDR3 is 14 amino acids long. V lost 4 bases, J lost 2 bases, and 10 bases lay in between. The germline CDR1 and CDR2 sequences are SGHTA and FQGNSA. The receptor comes from a woman aged 18 to 35 with multiple sclerosis. The chain links TRBV7-2 to TRBJ2-3, with D hard to call. The source material was PBMCs. CDR3 coding DNA: TGTGCCAGCAGCTCAGACTGGGCCACAGATACGCAGTATTTT. Protein: CASSSDWATDTQYF.